This T cell receptor beta chain was documented in a study of cytomegalovirus exposure and HLA in healthy donors. Healthy individuals who donated bone marrow served as the donors. Concerning this clone: Antigen: not known.

The study ran its PCR with 60 Vbeta and 13 Jbeta primers. Measured with immunoSEQ multiplex PCR; TCRdb has only the in-frame clones, and not every one. The table records about 120,000 clones, about three quarters of them present only once. Whole-study findings and limits: As a later analysis revealed, the rate of TCR association differed by HLA locus, with DRB1 most and HLA-C fewest. The authors listed 164 TCR beta chains as cytomegalovirus-associated.

Sequencing was done on a sample of PBMCs. This TCR derives from a woman aged 35 to 49 in good health and CMV-seropositive.

DNA of the CDR3: TGCAGTGCTAGGATGACTGGCGAGCAGTACTTC. Translation: CSARMTGEQYF. The chain combines TRBV20-1 with TRBJ2-7, with D unclear. The CDR3 runs to 11 residues. The germline V gene has CDR1 DFQATT and CDR2 SNEGSKA (reference sequence). V lost 3 bases to trimming and J lost 6 bases, with 9 bases between them.